This is a list of T cell receptor beta chains from one sample in a study of T cell repertoires in cytomegalovirus infection. TCRdb analysed the reads with MiXCR anew, one entry per CDR3 protein. The sample has 400,000 to 550,000 distinct CDR3 sequences, 11% seen once. The sample comprised PBMCs. Every receptor here comes from a human donor in good health (CMV status not recorded). Some clones in this sample may be carry-over from other donors' samples. The CDR3 runs from the conserved cysteine through the conserved F or W. D genes are given only for firm matches. Clone size is stated in some rows and not others, as once, few, many or a class when expanded.

v_gene: TRBV19; d_gene: TRBD1; abundance: -; j_gene: TRBJ1-2; CDR3nt: TGTGCCAGTAGTGCCGACAGGGTACTGGGGGGCTACACCTTC; CDR3aa: CASSADRVLGGYTF
v_gene: TRBV20-1; d_gene: -; abundance: -; j_gene: TRBJ1-1; CDR3nt: TGCAGTGCTAGAGAGGACACGGCGAACACTGAAGCTTTCTTT; CDR3aa: CSAREDTANTEAFF
v_gene: TRBV20-1; d_gene: -; abundance: -; j_gene: TRBJ1-2; CDR3nt: TGCAGTGCTACCCAAACCCGGGACTATGGCTACACCTTC; CDR3aa: CSATQTRDYGYTF
v_gene: TRBV28; d_gene: TRBD2; abundance: many; j_gene: TRBJ2-3; CDR3nt: TGTGCCAGCAGTTTAAGGCGGGAGTTGTCGGATACGCAGTATTTT; CDR3aa: CASSLRRELSDTQYF
v_gene: TRBV7-2; d_gene: TRBD1; abundance: many; j_gene: TRBJ2-7; CDR3nt: TGTGCCAGCAGCTATGGGACAGTGAGGGAGCAGTACTTC; CDR3aa: CASSYGTVREQYF
v_gene: TRBV28; d_gene: -; abundance: -; j_gene: TRBJ2-6; CDR3nt: TGTGCCAGCAGTTCGATCGGATGGAGCTCTGGGGCCAACGTCCTGACTTTC; CDR3aa: CASSSIGWSSGANVLTF
v_gene: TRBV6-6; d_gene: -; abundance: -; j_gene: TRBJ2-2; CDR3nt: TGTGCCAGCAGTTCGACCTCCGCCGGGGAGCTGTTTTTT; CDR3aa: CASSSTSAGELFF
v_gene: TRBV6-1; d_gene: -; abundance: many; j_gene: TRBJ2-7; CDR3nt: TGTGCCAGCAGTGAGGTACCGGGACGGAAGAACTACGAGCAGTACTTC; CDR3aa: CASSEVPGRKNYEQYF
v_gene: TRBV15; d_gene: TRBD1; abundance: many; j_gene: TRBJ1-2; CDR3nt: TGTGCCACCAGCGGCCGGGACAGGGGCTATGGCTACACCTTC; CDR3aa: CATSGRDRGYGYTF
v_gene: TRBV3-1; d_gene: -; abundance: few; j_gene: TRBJ2-1; CDR3nt: TGTGCCAGCAGCCAAGCACTAGTTCTAAGGAATGAGCAGTTCTTC; CDR3aa: CASSQALVLRNEQFF
v_gene: TRBV7-8; d_gene: -; abundance: many; j_gene: TRBJ2-7; CDR3nt: TGTGCCAGCAGCCCGCGCACCCAACAGGATACCTCCTACGAGCAGTACTTC; CDR3aa: CASSPRTQQDTSYEQYF
v_gene: TRBV27; d_gene: -; abundance: many; j_gene: TRBJ2-1; CDR3nt: TGTGCCAGCAGTTATAGACTCAGGGCCTTCAATGAGCAGTTCTTC; CDR3aa: CASSYRLRAFNEQFF
v_gene: TRBV19; d_gene: -; abundance: many; j_gene: TRBJ2-3; CDR3nt: TGTGCCAGTAGTACGGGAAGGCCCACAGATACGCAGTATTTT; CDR3aa: CASSTGRPTDTQYF
v_gene: TRBV10-3; d_gene: TRBD2; abundance: many; j_gene: TRBJ2-3; CDR3nt: TGTGCCTCAAACGGGGGGGCAGGAGATACGCAGTATTTT; CDR3aa: CASNGGAGDTQYF
v_gene: TRBV28; d_gene: -; abundance: -; j_gene: TRBJ2-5; CDR3nt: TGTGCCAGCAGTTTATTCGTCGACGGGTTCCAGCCCCAGTACTTC; CDR3aa: CASSLFVDGFQPQYF
v_gene: TRBV7-9; d_gene: -; abundance: many; j_gene: TRBJ1-4; CDR3nt: TGTGCCAGCAGCTTGGGGTCCACTAATGAAAAACTGTTTTTT; CDR3aa: CASSLGSTNEKLFF
v_gene: TRBV28; d_gene: -; abundance: few; j_gene: TRBJ2-3; CDR3nt: TGTGCCAGCCACCGGCGGGATCGGAACACAGATACGCAGTATTTT; CDR3aa: CASHRRDRNTDTQYF
v_gene: TRBV4-2; d_gene: -; abundance: many; j_gene: TRBJ1-1; CDR3nt: TGTGCCAGCAGCCAAGATATTCTTCAGGGGCTGATCGGGACTGAAGCTTTCTTT; CDR3aa: CASSQDILQGLIGTEAFF
v_gene: TRBV7-6; d_gene: -; abundance: -; j_gene: TRBJ1-4; CDR3nt: TGTGCCAGCAGCCCTCAGGGAGGAACCACTAATGAAAAACTGTTTTTT; CDR3aa: CASSPQGGTTNEKLFF
v_gene: TRBV7-8; d_gene: TRBD2; abundance: many; j_gene: TRBJ2-5; CDR3nt: TGTGCCAGCAGCTTCAGGACTAGCGGCCAAGAGACCCAGTACTTC; CDR3aa: CASSFRTSGQETQYF
v_gene: TRBV28; d_gene: -; abundance: many; j_gene: TRBJ2-7; CDR3nt: TGTGCCAGCAGTTCCTGGACGGTGTACGAGCAGTACTTC; CDR3aa: CASSSWTVYEQYF
v_gene: TRBV24-1; d_gene: -; abundance: few; j_gene: TRBJ1-6; CDR3nt: TGTGCCACCAGTGATGGAAGAATGGGTTATAATTCACCCCTCCACTTT; CDR3aa: CATSDGRMGYNSPLHF
v_gene: TRBV2; d_gene: -; abundance: -; j_gene: TRBJ1-4; CDR3nt: TGTGCCAGCAAGGGACCTAATGAAAAACTGTTTTTT; CDR3aa: CASKGPNEKLFF
v_gene: TRBV12-3/TRBV12-4; d_gene: TRBD1; abundance: many; j_gene: TRBJ1-5; CDR3nt: TGTGCCAGCAGTTTAGGGGGGACAGGGTACCTTTATAGCAATCAGCCCCAGCATTTT; CDR3aa: CASSLGGTGYLYSNQPQHF
v_gene: TRBV7-2; d_gene: -; abundance: many; j_gene: TRBJ1-5; CDR3nt: TGTGCCAGCAGCTTATTAATAGGGGGTGGCAATCAGCCCCAGCATTTT; CDR3aa: CASSLLIGGGNQPQHF
v_gene: TRBV7-2; d_gene: -; abundance: many; j_gene: TRBJ1-2; CDR3nt: TGTGCCACCCGGGAGCTCTATGGCTACACCTTC; CDR3aa: CATRELYGYTF
v_gene: TRBV7-9; d_gene: -; abundance: few; j_gene: TRBJ2-5; CDR3nt: TGTGCCAGCAGCTTAGCCTGGATGGAGACCCAGTACTTC; CDR3aa: CASSLAWMETQYF
v_gene: TRBV7-2; d_gene: -; abundance: many; j_gene: TRBJ2-1; CDR3nt: TGTGCCAGCACCTGGGGGGGGCGGGAGATATACAATGAGCAGTTCTTC; CDR3aa: CASTWGGREIYNEQFF
v_gene: TRBV19; d_gene: -; abundance: -; j_gene: TRBJ1-5; CDR3nt: TGTGCCAGTAGTACCACAGGGACCGCGCAGGGTCAGCCCCAGCATTTT; CDR3aa: CASSTTGTAQGQPQHF
v_gene: TRBV6-5; d_gene: -; abundance: many; j_gene: TRBJ1-4; CDR3nt: TGTGCCAGCAGTTACACCACAGGGACTAATGAAAAACTGTTTTTT; CDR3aa: CASSYTTGTNEKLFF
v_gene: TRBV19; d_gene: TRBD1; abundance: many; j_gene: TRBJ1-6; CDR3nt: TGTGCCAGTAGTATATCCGGGACAGGGGGATCACCCCTCCACTTT; CDR3aa: CASSISGTGGSPLHF
v_gene: TRBV20-1; d_gene: -; abundance: -; j_gene: TRBJ1-2; CDR3nt: TGCAGTGCTAGAATCAGCGGCAGCTATGGCTACACCTTC; CDR3aa: CSARISGSYGYTF
v_gene: TRBV18; d_gene: -; abundance: -; j_gene: TRBJ1-1; CDR3nt: TGTGCCAGCTCACCCTTGGTGACAGTGAACACTGAAGCTTTCTTT; CDR3aa: CASSPLVTVNTEAFF
v_gene: TRBV7-3; d_gene: TRBD1; abundance: many; j_gene: TRBJ2-5; CDR3nt: TGTGCCAGCAGCTTATACCCGGGACAGCAAGAGACCCAGTACTTC; CDR3aa: CASSLYPGQQETQYF
v_gene: TRBV7-9; d_gene: TRBD1; abundance: many; j_gene: TRBJ2-3; CDR3nt: TGTGCCAGCAGACCTCGCGGGGACAGGGGACCAGATACGCAGTATTTT; CDR3aa: CASRPRGDRGPDTQYF